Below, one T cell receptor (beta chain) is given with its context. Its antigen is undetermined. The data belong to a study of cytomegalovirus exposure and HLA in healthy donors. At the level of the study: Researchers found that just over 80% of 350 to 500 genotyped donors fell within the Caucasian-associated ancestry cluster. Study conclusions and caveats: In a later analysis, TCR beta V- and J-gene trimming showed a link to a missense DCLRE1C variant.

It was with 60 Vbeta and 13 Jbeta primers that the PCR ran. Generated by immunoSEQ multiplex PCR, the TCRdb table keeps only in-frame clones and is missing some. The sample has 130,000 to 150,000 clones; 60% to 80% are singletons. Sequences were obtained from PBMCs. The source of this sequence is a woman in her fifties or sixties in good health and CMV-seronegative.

This CDR3 is CASSSPQRGGQETQYF. The CDR3 DNA follows: TGTGCCAGCAGCTCCCCACAGCGGGGGGGACAAGAGACCCAGTACTTC. The rearrangement joins TRBV7-6 to TRBJ2-5; 10 bases match TRBD2. The CDR3 is made up of 16 amino acids. Looked up from germline, CDR1 is SGHVS and CDR2 is FNYEAQ. Trimming cost V 4 bases and J 2 bases; bases outside gene matches: 7.